The T cell receptor beta chain under discussion was sequenced for a study of cytomegalovirus exposure and HLA in healthy donors. Overall study findings and caveats: Later analysis reportedly placed an Asian-associated ancestry cluster below the roughly 630-donor mean in N-insertions. In a later analysis, at a false discovery rate of 0.05, fewer than 20,000 TCR beta sequences were associated with HLA alleles. As immune exposure information, only CMV serostatus was available. There were several of the most significant clusters that appeared linked to common viral pathogens in a later analysis.

Comments on this clone: What it recognizes is unknown.

Primers: 60 Vbeta forward and 13 Jbeta reverse. Repertoires were generated with immunoSEQ multiplex PCR, while TCRdb's copy carries only in-frame clones and drops some. The table records about 140,000 clones, around a tenth of them present only once. The TCR sequence derives from a man aged 45 to 65 in good health and CMV-seronegative. The specimen was PBMCs.

CDR3 bases: TGTGCCAGCAGCCCCGACTTGGCCTCTAACTATGGCTACACCTTC. The encoded protein is CASSPDLASNYGYTF. V gene TRBV9 combines with J gene TRBJ1-2; D gene ambiguous. The CDR3 is 15 residues long. Trimming took 4 bases from V and 0 from J, leaving 13 bases between them. Germline CDR1 SGDLS, CDR2 YYNGEE.